This is a list of T cell receptor beta chains from one sample in a study of blood T cell repertoires in COVID-19. Libraries were prepared by immunoSEQ multiplex PCR; TCRdb keeps only in-frame clonotypes and omits some of them. Of under 200,000 clones in the sample, approximately 90% were seen once. Sequenced input: PBMCs or T cells enriched from blood (not recorded which). The receptors were gathered from a woman younger than 30 who had recovered from COVID-19. CDR3s include the opening cysteine and the closing phenylalanine or tryptophan. D genes are given only for firm matches. Where a row states a size, it is once, few, many or the class of an expanded clone; other rows omit it.

v_call	clone_size	j_call	cdr3_length	d_call	cdr3_nt	cdr3_aa
TRBV19	NA	TRBJ1-2	15	TRBD1	TGTGCCAGCCGCAAGACAGGGTGGGGCAACTATGGCTACACCTTC	CASRKTGWGNYGYTF
TRBV27	NA	TRBJ2-7	17	TRBD2	TGTGCCAGCAGCGACTGGGAAGGACTAGCGGGAGTTAAAGAGCAGTACTTC	CASSDWEGLAGVKEQYF
TRBV7-9	NA	TRBJ1-1	12	NA	TGTGCCAGCAGGGAGGGTCAAACTGAAGCTTTCTTT	CASREGQTEAFF
TRBV28	NA	TRBJ1-5	17	NA	TGTGCCAGCAGCCCGCCGCACATAACTAGGGGCAATCAGCCCCAGCATTTT	CASSPPHITRGNQPQHF
TRBV4-2	NA	TRBJ2-1	15	TRBD2	TGTGCCAGCAGCCAAGGGCCGGGACTAGTCAATGAGCAGTTCTTC	CASSQGPGLVNEQFF
TRBV6-5	NA	TRBJ1-5	14	NA	TGTGCCAGCAGTTTGACCGCGGACAATCAGCCCCAGCATTTT	CASSLTADNQPQHF
TRBV6-5	NA	TRBJ1-5	13	NA	TGTGCCAGCAGTTACGAGAGCAATCAGCCCCAGCATTTT	CASSYESNQPQHF
TRBV2	NA	TRBJ2-2	14	NA	TGTGCCAGCAGTGAAGCGCACCGGACCGGGGAGCTGTTTTTT	CASSEAHRTGELFF
TRBV27	NA	TRBJ2-3	18	TRBD2	TGTGCCAGCAGTATCCTCTCCTTTGAGGGAGGGCCGGGAGATACGCAGTATTTT	CASSILSFEGGPGDTQYF
TRBV29-1	NA	TRBJ2-7	14	TRBD1	TGCAGCGTTGAAGAACAGGGGGCAGTGCACGAGCAGTACTTC	CSVEEQGAVHEQYF
TRBV28	NA	TRBJ1-6	17	TRBD1	TGTGCCAGCAGTTTAGGCGGGACAGGGGGCTTAAATTCACCCCTCCACTTT	CASSLGGTGGLNSPLHF
TRBV7-9	NA	TRBJ2-3	15	NA	TGTGCCAGCAGCTTAGTAGCAGGGTTCACAGATACGCAGTATTTT	CASSLVAGFTDTQYF
TRBV6-5	NA	TRBJ1-2	12	NA	TGTGCCAGCAGCTCCGGACTCTATGGCTACACCTTC	CASSSGLYGYTF
TRBV3-1/TRBV3-2	NA	TRBJ2-5	18	NA	TGTGCCAGCAGCCAAGATGGGCTCATAGCGACGAAAGAAGAGACCCAGTACTTC	CASSQDGLIATKEETQYF
TRBV16	NA	TRBJ2-1	12	NA	TGTGCCAGCAGCCTACCTAACAGTTTCCAGTTCTTC	CASSLPNSFQFF
TRBV5-1	NA	TRBJ2-1	15	NA	TGCGCCAGCAGCTTGGCCAGACCAACTACCGATGAGCAGTTCTTC	CASSLARPTTDEQFF
TRBV28	NA	TRBJ1-5	17	TRBD1	TGTGCCAGCGAGGGGGCTCACAGGGGTCGGAGCAATCAGCCCCAGCATTTT	CASEGAHRGRSNQPQHF
TRBV3-1/TRBV3-2	few	TRBJ1-2	17	TRBD1	TGTGCCAGCAGTCGGGTCAGTCCCGGGACAGGGGTCGGTGGCTACACCTTC	CASSRVSPGTGVGGYTF